This T cell receptor beta chain was sequenced for a study of human T cells and chemical hapten exposure. For the study at large: Diphenylcyclopropenone was administered weekly to the scalp of patients throughout the roughly 25-week study.

The study, taken as a whole, reports: Among TCRs, those above 1 in 1000 frequency were unaffected by DPC sensitization.

The CDR3 has 15 residues. V was clipped by 3 bases and J by 4 bases, with 13 bases between them. Germline V gene data show CDR1 as MGHDK and CDR2 as SYGVNS. Time point indicated: pre-sensitization, week 0. The treatment here: therapeutic diphenylcyclopropenone sensitization with weekly scalp DPC. The authors' total RNA extraction used unfractionated whole blood. Using its own MiXCR run on the RACE reads, TCRdb lists one record per CDR3 protein. The sample consists of about 380,000 distinct CDR3 sequences, approximately 5% of them appearing once. This clonotype appeared many times. The antigen remains undetermined.

The chain has TRBV25-1 and TRBJ2-1; maybe TRBD1 (6 bases). The receptor was derived from a woman between 45 and 60 years old with alopecia areata. Some clones in this sample may be carry-over from other donors' samples. The sample was whole blood, taken in connection with sensitization to the hapten diphenylcyclopropenone (DPC). Here the CDR3 DNA reads TGTGCCAGCAGTGAGACAGGAGAACCTTACAATGAGCAGTTCTTC. It yields the protein CASSETGEPYNEQFF. Full variable domain (remainder filled in from reference TRBV25-1 and TRBJ2-1): EADIYQTPRYLVIGTGKKITLECSQTMGHDKMYWYQQDPGMELHLIHYSYGVNSTEKGDLSSESTVSRIRTEHFPLTLESARPSHTSQYLCASSETGEPYNEQFFGPGTRLTVL.